These 17 T cell receptor beta chains came from one sample sequenced in a study of blood T cell repertoires in COVID-19. Assay: immunoSEQ multiplex PCR; the TCRdb copy retains only in-frame clones and omits some. The sample contains 250,000 to 300,000 clones, 75% to 95% of which appear only once. Sequenced material: PBMCs or T cells enriched from blood (not recorded which). The receptor set was obtained from a woman in her 30s who had recovered from COVID-19.

The chain has TRBV19 and TRBJ1-4, with 9 positions matching TRBD1. V trimming: 2 bases; J trimming: 5 bases; junction bases outside the gene matches: 3. The CDR3 sequence is 15 residues long. The germline gives CDR1 LNHDA, CDR2 SQIVND (reference sequence). For the CDR3, the DNA is TGTGCCAGTAGTATACCGACAGGGGGAAATGAAAAACTGTTTTTT. Protein product: CASSIPTGGNEKLFF.

The chain is built from TRBV28 and TRBJ2-1; D possibly corresponds to TRBD2 (6 bases). V was pared by 6 bases and J by 1 base, with 7 bases between. The germline V gene has CDR1 MDHEN and CDR2 SYDVKM. There are 13 residues in the CDR3. The CDR3 loop reads CASRAGSYNEQFF. CDR3 bases: TGTGCCAGCAGGGCGGGATCCTACAATGAGCAGTTCTTC.

CDR3 residues: CASSYSRLADNEQFF. As DNA, the CDR3 is TGTGCCAGCAGTTACTCTCGACTAGCGGACAATGAGCAGTTCTTC. This sequence joins TRBV6-2 or TRBV6-3 and TRBJ2-1; 9 nucleotides match TRBD2. The germline CDR1 and CDR2 sequences are MNHEY and SVGEGT. This CDR3 has 15 amino acids. The trim removed 0 bases at V and 5 bases at J, leaving 2 bases unmatched.

The rearrangement links TRBV11-3 to TRBJ1-5, with 9 bases aligning to TRBD1. CDR3 size: 17 residues. CDR1 SGHNT and CDR2 YENEEA come from the germline V gene. The V segment lost 0 bases and the J segment 7 bases; nucleotides outside the gene matches: 10. For the CDR3, the DNA is TGTGCCAGCAGCTTAGAGCGGACAGGGGAAGGGGAACAGCCCCAGCATTTT. Encoded protein: CASSLERTGEGEQPQHF.

The chain combines TRBV5-4 with TRBJ1-4, with a weak D call TRBD1 (5 bases). CDR3 length: 13 residues. Germline CDR1 and CDR2: SGHNT and YYREEE (reference sequence). V lost 10 bases and J lost 3, with 13 bases in between. As DNA, the CDR3 is TGTGCCGCCGCTCGGGGGGCTAATGAAAAACTGTTTTTT. It is translated as CAAARGANEKLFF.

The chain has TRBV18 and TRBJ2-7; D may be TRBD1 (5 bases). V was trimmed by 0 bases and J by 0 bases, leaving 12 bases between them. Germline CDR1 KGHSH, CDR2 LQKENI. This CDR3 spans 16 amino acids. The CDR3 loop is CASSPPAGSSSYEQYF. The DNA of the CDR3 is TGTGCCAGCTCACCACCGGCAGGGTCAAGCTCCTACGAGCAGTACTTC.

V is TRBV29-1 and J is TRBJ2-1, with 12 bases aligning to TRBD2. The CDR3 contains 11 residues. V was clipped by 4 bases and J by 15 bases; unmatched bases: 4. CDR1 is SQVTM and CDR2 is ANQGSEA in the germline V gene. The CDR3 sequence: CSVGLAGGGFF. CDR3 DNA sequence: TGCAGCGTTGGTCTAGCGGGAGGGGGGTTCTTC.

The V call is TRBV27, the J call TRBJ2-1, with TRBD2 matching 16 bases. CDR1 is MNHEY, CDR2 SMNVEV, per germline (reference sequence). The CDR3 contains 18 residues. The V segment lost 6 bases and the J segment 6 bases; nucleotides outside the gene matches: 11. For the CDR3, the DNA is TGTGCCAGCAGCGGGACTAGCGGGAGGGCTCGCGGAAGCAATGAGCAGTTCTTC. This translates into CASSGTSGRARGSNEQFF.

V and J are TRBV7-8 and TRBJ2-1, with a tentative D call TRBD2 (6 bases). The germline V gene encodes CDR1 SGHVS and CDR2 FQNEAQ. Deletions cut 5 bases from V and 4 bases from J, with 12 bases between. This CDR3 has 14 amino acids. CDR3 bases: TGTGCCAGCAGCCCCGGGGACTTTTACAATGAGCAGTTCTTC. Its translation is CASSPGDFYNEQFF.

This clone has a single count. The chain links TRBV4-3 to TRBJ1-2, with TRBD1 matching 8 bases. CDR3 size: 16 residues. V shed 1 base and J 1 base; nucleotides not matched to a gene: 5. Germline lookup yields CDR1 LGHNA and CDR2 YSLEER. CDR3 in DNA: TGCGCCAGCAGCCAAGCGGCAGGGGGCAGTAACTATGGCTACACCTTC. Its translation: CASSQAAGGSNYGYTF.

The CDR3 bases are TGTGCCAGCACCCCACAGGGAAATGGAAACACCATATATTTT. Translating it yields CASTPQGNGNTIYF. This sequence joins TRBV9 and TRBJ1-3, with D possibly matching TRBD1 (6 bases). The length of the CDR3 is 14 residues. The germline V and J ends were trimmed by 6 bases and 3 bases, with 13 bases remaining between them. In germline, CDR1 is SGDLS, CDR2 YYNGEE.

The chain recombines TRBV30 with TRBJ2-3; 7 bases line up with TRBD2. This CDR3 has 13 amino acids. Germline CDR1 GTSNPN, CDR2 SVGIG (reference sequence). V lost 0 bases and J lost 4; bases outside the gene matches: 1. The chain's CDR3 is CAWSVAGADTQYF. DNA of the CDR3: TGTGCCTGGAGTGTGGCGGGGGCAGATACGCAGTATTTT.

CDR3 bases: TGTGCCAGCAGCTTAGGGGGGGGACACCGCACAGATACGCAGTATTTT. Translating it yields CASSLGGGHRTDTQYF. The chain carries TRBV7-9 and TRBJ2-3; the D gene is possibly TRBD2 (7 bases). The CDR3 runs 16 residues. V was cut by 1 base and J by 1 base, with 12 bases left in between. Germline V gene sequence: CDR1 SEHNR, CDR2 FQNEAQ (reference sequence).

This clone appeared once. The same CDR3 arises from other DNA sequences in this sample as well. The chain employs TRBV4-3 and TRBJ1-2, with TRBD1 matching over 7 bases. The CDR3 runs to 13 residues. CDR1 LGHNA and CDR2 YSLEER come from the germline V gene. Germline trimming cut 2 bases from V and 4 bases from J; bases unmatched to any gene: 1. CDR3 protein: CASSQTGVYGYTF. The CDR3 DNA reads as TGCGCCAGCAGCCAAACAGGGGTCTATGGCTACACCTTC.

The J gene is TRBJ1-2, the V gene TRBV25-1; no definite D call. The CDR3 length is 15 residues. Trimming stripped 4 bases from V and 3 bases from J, with 15 bases between. Germline V lookup: CDR1 MGHDK, CDR2 SYGVNS. For the CDR3, the DNA is TGTGCCAGCAGTGGTAGAGACGACAACTACTATGGCTACACCTTC. It codes for CASSGRDDNYYGYTF.

CDR3 amino acids: CATSDLRGADTQYF. DNA for the CDR3: TGTGCCACCAGTGATTTGCGGGGGGCGGATACGCAGTATTTT. The chain couples TRBV24-1 to TRBJ2-3; perhaps TRBD2 as D (7 bases). The CDR3 sequence is 14 residues long. The V gene's germline CDR1 is KGHDR and CDR2 SFDVKD. V dropped 0 bases and J dropped 6 bases, with 9 bases sitting between them.

Written as DNA, the CDR3 is TGTGCCACCCAGGGACAGGGGGCCGGGGAGCTGTTTTTT. This translates into CATQGQGAGELFF. V is TRBV19 and J is TRBJ2-2; 11 positions agree with TRBD1. Germline CDR1 reads LNHDA; CDR2 reads SQIVND (reference sequence). This CDR3 comprises 13 residues. The junction had 4 bases not matched to a gene; V was cut back by 10 bases and J by 6 bases.